Listed here is a single TCR beta chain. Antigen: not known. Per the germline V gene, CDR1 is MGHRA and CDR2 is YSYEKL. This CDR3 region has 15 residues. With 0 bases removed from V and 5 bases from J, the gap between germline ends came to 8 bases. Using a J-beta primer mix together with a sample-barcoded 5' primer, a second PCR was run for roughly 6 to 12 cycles. In TCRdb, the 5' RACE reads were re-called with MiXCR into one record per CDR3 protein. This repertoire shows about 640,000 distinct CDR3 sequences, under 70% found once; its top ten account for more than 35%. This sample was included in a study of blood T cells in healthy people across ages. Study-wide results and limits: Since the PBMCs were unsorted, naive and antigen-experienced cells could not be conclusively compared. Aged donors had fewer naive CD4+ cells and lower diversity than long-lived donors. Those diversity estimates obtained from one million T cells were thought to be underestimates.

The rearrangement uses TRBV4-1 and TRBJ1-6; D is unresolved. Sequenced: blood. This clonotype was sampled from a man in his sixties in good health. CDR3 loop: CASSQDIRNNSPLHF. The CDR3 region has the DNA TGCGCCAGCAGCCAAGATATCCGGAATAATTCACCCCTCCACTTT.